This T cell receptor (beta chain) was recorded in a study of shared clonotypes between healthy human individuals. Study-wide context: Researchers drew samples from a couple of women and a few men aged 18 to 49.

Repertoires were generated with immunoSEQ multiplex PCR, while TCRdb's copy carries only in-frame clones and drops some. The profile covers approximately 2.5 million clones, with more than 85% appearing a single time and 0.36% taken by the ten largest. With V trimmed by 10 bases and J by 9 bases, 9 bases remained unmatched. Germline CDR1 is MNHEY and CDR2 is SMNVEV (reference sequence). The CDR3 consists of 12 residues. Material: naive CD4+ T cells from PBMCs. Noted subset: CD45RA+ positively selected. The TCR sequence derives from a man between 18 and 29 years old in good health. Some clones in this sample may be carry-over from other donors' samples. The chain uses TRBV27 and TRBJ2-1, with TRBD2 matching over 7 bases. The CDR3 protein is CATLGRSGEQFF. Here the CDR3 DNA reads TGTGCCACCCTCGGGAGGTCGGGTGAGCAGTTCTTC.